One and the same sample provided the 28 T cell receptor beta chains below, sequenced in a study of blood T cell repertoires in COVID-19. Sequenced by immunoSEQ multiplex PCR; TCRdb stores in-frame clones only, minus some. The sample lists some 150,000 clones, 80% to 90% occurring once. Sample: peripheral blood. The receptors were sampled from a human donor with acute or convalescent COVID-19. The donor label of this sample is uncertain.

This chain uses TRBV10-3 with TRBJ1-1; D is perhaps TRBD1 (6 bases). The V gene's germline CDR1 is ENHRY and CDR2 SYGVKD. The V and J ends lost 6 bases and 6 bases respectively, with 17 bases between them. This CDR3 region has 14 residues. The CDR3 protein is CAIRSGRGEPEAFF. The CDR3 coding sequence is TGTGCCATCAGGAGTGGCAGGGGTGAGCCTGAAGCTTTCTTT.

This chain's CDR3 is CASSREGGNTEAFF. In DNA, the CDR3 is TGCGCCAGCAGCCGGGAGGGGGGCAACACTGAAGCTTTCTTT. The chain employs TRBV4-1 and TRBJ1-1, with TRBD1 as a possible D gene (6 bases). This CDR3 is 14 amino acids long. Germline CDR1 reads MGHRA; CDR2 reads YSYEKL. The ends were cut back, 4 bases at V and 2 bases at J, with 11 bases in the middle.

The gene calls are TRBV5-1 and TRBJ2-2, with TRBD1 matching 8 bases. V lost 1 base, J lost 5 bases, and 7 bases stayed unmatched. Germline V gene sequence: CDR1 SGHRS, CDR2 YFSETQ. This CDR3 comprises 16 residues. CDR3 protein: CASSLRSDRVTGELFF. CDR3 bases: TGCGCCAGCAGCTTGCGGTCGGACAGGGTGACCGGGGAGCTGTTTTTT. The whole variable domain, filled in from reference TRBV5-1 and TRBJ2-2, reads KAGVTQTPRYLIKTRGQQVTLSCSPISGHRSVSWYQQTPGQGLQFLFEYFSETQRNKGNFPGRFSGRQFSNSRSEMNVSTLELGDSALYLCASSLRSDRVTGELFFGEGSRLTVL.

The chain has TRBV4-1 and TRBJ2-4; TRBD1 aligns across 8 bases. CDR3 length: 17 residues. Per germline, CDR1 MGHRA and CDR2 YSYEKL. J was trimmed by 0 bases and V by 3 bases; bases with no gene match: 7. The CDR3 bases are TGCGCCAGCAGCCAGGGCGGACAGGGAATAGCCAAAAACATTCAGTACTTC. Its translation: CASSQGGQGIAKNIQYF.

This clone was detected many times. The CDR3 loop is CASSGTAPTEAFF. In DNA form, the CDR3 reads TGTGCCAGCAGTGGGACTGCCCCCACTGAAGCTTTCTTT. V and J are TRBV2 and TRBJ1-1; D is undetermined. The V end lost 4 bases, the J end lost 4 bases, and 10 bases lay between the germline ends. Germline V gene sequence: CDR1 SNHLY, CDR2 FYNNEI. CDR3 length: 13 amino acids.

The rearrangement uses TRBV13 and TRBJ1-2; unclear D gene. The ends were cut back, 0 bases at V and 2 bases at J, with 19 bases in the middle. Germline values: CDR1 PRHDT, CDR2 FYEKMQ (reference sequence). The CDR3 runs 18 residues. CDR3 DNA: TGTGCCAGCAGCTTAGGCGACTGGGCAGAGGGAATCAACTATGGCTACACCTTC. This translates into CASSLGDWAEGINYGYTF.

A single count supports this clone. The CDR3 protein is CATSDSWTDYGYTF. CDR3 sequence (DNA): TGTGCCACCAGTGATTCCTGGACAGATTATGGCTACACCTTC. The chain uses TRBV24-1 and TRBJ1-2; tentatively, D is TRBD1 (6 bases). The CDR3 covers 14 residues. Trimming pared 2 bases from V and 5 bases from J, leaving 11 bases between. The V gene's germline CDR1 is KGHDR and CDR2 SFDVKD.

The rearrangement links TRBV19 to TRBJ1-2; 9 bases agree with TRBD1. The germline V gene has CDR1 LNHDA and CDR2 SQIVND (reference sequence). The CDR3 contains 14 residues. Trimming cost V 4 bases and J 5 bases; bases outside gene matches: 5. This CDR3 is CASSTDRGGYGYTF. The CDR3 region has the DNA TGTGCCAGTAGTACGGACAGGGGTGGTTATGGCTACACCTTC.

In DNA form, the CDR3 reads TGCAGTGCCACGGGACAGGCAGAAGCTTTCTTT. This translates into CSATGQAEAFF. The chain joins TRBV20-1 to TRBJ1-1; 8 bases are shared with TRBD1. Germline loops: CDR1 DFQATT, CDR2 SNEGSKA (reference sequence). Trimming took 6 bases from V and 8 from J; bases not matched to a gene: 5. CDR3 length equals 11 residues.

This chain links TRBV11-2 with TRBJ1-2; TRBD1 might be the D (5 bases). V lost 6 bases and J lost 5, with 10 bases in between. Germline values: CDR1 SGHAT, CDR2 FQNNGV. The CDR3 contains 12 residues. The CDR3 DNA sequence: TGTGCCAGCAGAAGCGGGGGGTATGGCTACACCTTC. Its protein is CASRSGGYGYTF.

The chain uses TRBV11-3 and TRBJ1-1, with D unresolved. CDR1 is SGHNT and CDR2 is YENEEA in the germline V gene. This CDR3 contains 13 residues. Trimming stripped 0 bases from V and 3 bases from J, with 5 bases between. In DNA, the CDR3 is TGTGCCAGCAGCTTAGATGGCCACACTGAAGCTTTCTTT. The encoded protein is CASSLDGHTEAFF.

The chain carries TRBV4-1 and TRBJ1-1; D unresolved. Per germline, CDR1 MGHRA and CDR2 YSYEKL. The CDR3 runs 15 residues. V was cut by 2 bases and J by 7 bases, with 17 bases left in between. The CDR3 sequence is CASSQKRWQANEAFF. CDR3 in DNA: TGCGCCAGCAGCCAAAAGAGATGGCAGGCAAATGAAGCTTTCTTT.

The chain recombines TRBV2 with TRBJ1-1; D is undetermined. The CDR3 length is 11 residues. V dropped 11 bases and J dropped 3 bases, with 10 bases sitting between them. Germline CDR1 and CDR2: SNHLY and FYNNEI. CDR3 sequence: CARARDTEAFF. The CDR3 bases are TGTGCCCGCGCGAGGGACACTGAAGCTTTCTTT.

This chain joins TRBV2 and TRBJ1-1, with D hard to call. The CDR3 is 15 residues long. The V gene's germline CDR1 is SNHLY and CDR2 FYNNEI. The V gene lost 4 bases and the J gene lost 1 base, with 13 bases spanning the gap. The CDR3 protein is CASSGNSIPNTEAFF. In nucleotides, the CDR3 is TGTGCCAGCAGTGGAAACTCTATACCGAACACTGAAGCTTTCTTT.

This clone showed up just once. The chain has TRBV7-9 and TRBJ2-1; no definite D call. V lost 3 bases to trimming and J lost 6 bases, with 6 bases between them. The V gene's germline CDR1 is SEHNR and CDR2 FQNEAQ (reference sequence). The CDR3 length is 12 residues. CDR3 bases: TGTGCCAGCAGCTTCCTTTCCAATGAGCAGTTCTTC. This codes for CASSFLSNEQFF.

The V call is TRBV5-1, the J call TRBJ2-2; maybe TRBD1 (5 bases). V lost 4 bases and J lost 4, with 14 bases in between. The CDR3 totals 15 residues. Germline V CDR1 and CDR2: SGHRS, YFSETQ. CDR3 protein: CASSPGPLGTGELFF. Here the CDR3 DNA reads TGCGCCAGCAGCCCAGGGCCCCTAGGCACCGGGGAGCTGTTTTTT.

CDR3: CASSSGAGELFF. The DNA for the CDR3 is TGTGCCAGCAGTTCGGGGGCCGGGGAGCTGTTTTTT. The rearrangement uses TRBV6-5 and TRBJ2-2; D may be TRBD2 (6 bases). Germline loops: CDR1 MNHEY, CDR2 SVGAGI. The V end was cut by 4 bases, the J end by 6 bases, with 6 bases between. CDR3 length equals 12 residues.

CDR3 loop: CASSLRSDQPQHF. CDR3 DNA: TGTGCCAGCTCACTCCGGAGTGATCAGCCCCAGCATTTT. The chain is built from TRBV18 and TRBJ1-5; unclear D gene. Germline CDR1 is KGHSH and CDR2 is LQKENI. V dropped 4 bases and J dropped 5 bases, with 9 bases sitting between them. CDR3 length: 13 residues.

The gene calls are TRBV12-2 and TRBJ2-7; TRBD2 is the table's D call and was not checked against the DNA. TRBV12-2 is a listed pseudogene. The CDR3 sequence is 15 residues long. CDR3 region: CASRCRLAGSYEQYV. The CDR3 DNA follows: TGTGCAAGTCGCTGTCGACTAGCGGGTTCCTACGAGCAGTACGTC.

The genes are TRBV6-5 and TRBJ2-7; TRBD1 aligns across 12 bases. The CDR3 loop spans 15 amino acids. Trimming cost V 6 bases and J 6 bases; bases outside gene matches: 9. Germline CDR1 MNHEY, CDR2 SVGAGI. CDR3 sequence reads: CASSGPGQGALEQYF. CDR3 nucleotides: TGTGCCAGCAGCGGGCCGGGACAGGGGGCCCTCGAGCAGTACTTC.

This rearrangement joins TRBV9 to TRBJ1-6; tentative D call: TRBD1 (6 bases). V was shortened by 2 bases and J by 10 bases, with 19 bases between the two germline ends. Germline-derived CDR1 and CDR2 are SGDLS and YYNGEE. This CDR3 spans 16 amino acids. CDR3 sequence (DNA): TGTGCCAGCAGCGTCCACAGGGCCCAAGAAGGGTCACCCCTCCACTTT. Protein: CASSVHRAQEGSPLHF.

The V gene is TRBV4-2, the J gene TRBJ1-2; D uncertain. Deletions cut 0 bases from V and 7 bases from J, with 12 bases between. The CDR3 length is 14 residues. In germline, CDR1 is LGHNA, CDR2 YNFKEQ. Written as DNA, the CDR3 is TGTGCCAGCAGCCAAGAAGGCGGTTCTGGTGGCTACACCTTC. It encodes CASSQEGGSGGYTF.

The count of this clone is one. The chain couples TRBV5-1 to TRBJ1-2; D is ambiguous. The CDR3 has 14 amino acids. Trimming pared 0 bases from V and 9 bases from J, leaving 15 bases between. The V gene's germline CDR1 is SGHRS and CDR2 YFSETQ. DNA of the CDR3: TGCGCCAGCAGCTTGGAGTGGCCCCCCCTGAGCTACACCTTC. Its translation is CASSLEWPPLSYTF.

This sequence joins TRBV19 and TRBJ1-2; a weak D match, TRBD1 (6 bases). The CDR3 spans 14 residues. The ends were cut back, 3 bases at V and 6 bases at J, with 14 bases in the middle. Germline V gene data show CDR1 as LNHDA and CDR2 as SQIVND (reference sequence). The CDR3 sequence is CASSMKGGVDGYTF. The CDR3 coding sequence is TGTGCCAGTAGTATGAAAGGGGGAGTAGATGGCTACACCTTC.

The chain recombines TRBV4-1 with TRBJ2-3; TRBD1 is a possible D gene (6 bases). The CDR3 spans 13 residues. CDR1 is MGHRA and CDR2 is YSYEKL in the germline V gene. Between the trimmed V and J ends, which lost 4 bases and 14 bases, there was a span of 19 bases. This CDR3 reads CASSPRQEPSRYF. The CDR3 DNA reads TGCGCCAGCAGCCCCCGACAGGAACCCTCGAGGTATTTT.

In this sample, this clone turned up a few times. This chain joins TRBV5-4 and TRBJ1-1; possibly TRBD1 for D (6 bases). V was shortened by 3 bases and J by 1 base, with 16 bases between the two germline ends. From germline, CDR1 is SGHNT and CDR2 YYREEE (reference sequence). This CDR3 has 16 residues. The CDR3 nucleotides are TGTGCCAGCAGCTCCCCCGGGACAAGTTGGAACACTGAAGCTTTCTTT. Its translation is CASSSPGTSWNTEAFF. The full variable domain, completed using reference TRBV5-4 and TRBJ1-1, is ETGVTQSPTHLIKTRGQQVTLRCSSQSGHNTVSWYQQALGQGPQFIFQYYREEENGRGNFPPRFSGLQFPNYSSELNVNALELDDSALYLCASSSPGTSWNTEAFFGQGTRLTVV.

The V gene is TRBV9, the J gene TRBJ1-6, with D possibly matching TRBD1 (5 bases). The CDR3 extends over 15 amino acids. The V end was cut by 0 bases, the J end by 4 bases, with 8 bases between. Per the germline V gene, CDR1 is SGDLS and CDR2 is YYNGEE. The CDR3 here is CASSVGGTYNSPLHF. The CDR3, as DNA: TGTGCCAGCAGCGTAGGTGGGACTTATAATTCACCCCTCCACTTT.

The rearrangement links TRBV9 to TRBJ2-3, with 7 bases aligning to TRBD2. Trimming at V came to 0 bases and at J to 1 base, leaving 2 bases not matched to a gene. The length of the CDR3 is 15 residues. The germline CDR1 and CDR2 sequences are SGDLS and YYNGEE. DNA of the CDR3: TGTGCCAGCAGCGTAGTGGGGGGGGGCACAGATACGCAGTATTTT. This sequence encodes CASSVVGGGTDTQYF.